What follows are 5 T cell receptor beta chains derived from one specimen sequenced in a study of CD8+ T cells in alopecia areata. Treatment indicated: oral pan-JAK inhibitor, 5-10 mg twice daily. The sequencing template was cDNA reverse transcribed from extracted RNA. The assay was immunoSEQ multiplex PCR, and TCRdb's table has in-frame clones only and misses some. This table has 140,000 to 150,000 clones, nearly 55% appearing once. Sequencing used CD8+ T cells sorted from blood, obtained at week 4, from a patient treated with tofacitinib. Receptor source: a human donor with alopecia areata.

In DNA, the CDR3 is TGCGCCAGCAGCCAAGATAGCCGGCCCACTGAAGCTTTCTTT. It codes for CASSQDSRPTEAFF. V is TRBV4-1 and J is TRBJ1-1; no clear D. The CDR3 length is 14 residues. Trimming stripped 0 bases from V and 4 bases from J, with 9 bases between. CDR1 and CDR2 from the germline V gene are MGHRA and YSYEKL.

V and J are TRBV7-3 and TRBJ1-1; D gene ambiguous. Between the trimmed V and J ends, which lost 2 bases and 1 base, there was a span of 5 bases. This CDR3 comprises 13 residues. Germline V gene data show CDR1 as SGHTA and CDR2 as FQGTGA. The CDR3 DNA follows: TGTGCCAGCAGCTTACAGGAGAACACTGAAGCTTTCTTT. This encodes CASSLQENTEAFF.

The chain joins TRBV9 to TRBJ1-6, with unresolved D. The V end was cut by 4 bases, the J end by 10 bases, with 15 bases between. There are 14 residues in the CDR3. CDR1 is SGDLS, CDR2 YYNGEE, per germline. The CDR3 DNA sequence: TGTGCCAGCAGCCTTGGGGATTCGTCATCACCCCTCCACTTT. Translating gives CASSLGDSSSPLHF.

The rearrangement uses TRBV9 and TRBJ1-2; D might be TRBD1 (6 bases). Trimming pared 3 bases from V and 4 bases from J, leaving 16 bases between. This CDR3 has 15 amino acids. CDR1 and CDR2 (germline): SGDLS, YYNGEE. The CDR3 protein is CASSDTSGARYGYTF. The CDR3 region has the DNA TGTGCCAGCAGCGATACCTCGGGGGCGCGCTATGGCTACACCTTC.

The chain couples TRBV19 to TRBJ1-5, with D unresolved. CDR1 and CDR2 from the germline V gene are LNHDA and SQIVND (reference sequence). CDR3 size: 15 residues. V lost 5 bases to trimming and J lost 0 bases, with 11 bases between them. The CDR3 coding sequence is TGTGCCAGTAGTCTATCCAAGGATAGCAATCAGCCCCAGCATTTT. This sequence encodes CASSLSKDSNQPQHF.